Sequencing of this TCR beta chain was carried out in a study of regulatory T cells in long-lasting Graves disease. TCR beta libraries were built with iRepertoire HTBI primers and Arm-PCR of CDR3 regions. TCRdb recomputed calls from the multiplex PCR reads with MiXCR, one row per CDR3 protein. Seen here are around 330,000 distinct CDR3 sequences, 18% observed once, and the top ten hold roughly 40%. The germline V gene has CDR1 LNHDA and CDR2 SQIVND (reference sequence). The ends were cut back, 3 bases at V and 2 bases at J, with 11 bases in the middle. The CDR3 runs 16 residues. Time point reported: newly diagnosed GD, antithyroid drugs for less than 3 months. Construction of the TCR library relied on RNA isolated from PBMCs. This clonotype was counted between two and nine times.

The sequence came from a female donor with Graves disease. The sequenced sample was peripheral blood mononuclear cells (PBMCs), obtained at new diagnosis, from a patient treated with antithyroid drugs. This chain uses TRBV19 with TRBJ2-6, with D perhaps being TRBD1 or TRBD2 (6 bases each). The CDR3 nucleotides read TGTGCCAGTAGTATCGGGGGCAGAGCTGGGGCCAACGTCCTGACTTTC. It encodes CASSIGGRAGANVLTF.